What follows are 18 T cell receptor beta chains derived from one specimen sequenced in a study of blood T cell repertoires in COVID-19 (dated by TCRdb to between 2020 and 2021). The receptor library was made with the immunoSEQ multiplex PCR assay. TCRdb carries this immuneACCESS record with in-frame sequences only. Its versions omit some clonotypes, under half of them owing to an unresolved V gene in the studies checked, with the rest unexplained. In all, the sample holds 130,000 to 150,000 clones, and 70% to 80% of those were seen once. Roughly 5.1% of the sample is taken by the ten largest. Sequences were obtained from peripheral blood. Receptor source: a woman aged 70 to 79 with COVID-19, enrolled during active disease.

This chain uses TRBV5-1 with TRBJ1-2; D is perhaps TRBD1 (5 bases). This CDR3 is built from 14 residues. Germline CDR1 is SGHRS and CDR2 is YFSETQ. The germline V and J ends were trimmed by 0 bases and 6 bases, with 12 bases remaining between them. CDR3 residues: CASSLAPGRDGYTF. CDR3 coding DNA: TGCGCCAGCAGCTTGGCCCCGGGCAGGGATGGCTACACCTTC.

The V call is TRBV2, the J call TRBJ1-1; 7 nucleotides agree with TRBD1. CDR3 length equals 14 residues. Trimming removed 4 bases from V and 5 bases from J; junction bases left unmatched: 7. CDR1 and CDR2 (germline): SNHLY, FYNNEI. The CDR3 loop is CASSVDRVGTEAFF. In nucleotides, the CDR3 is TGTGCCAGCAGTGTCGACAGGGTAGGGACTGAAGCTTTCTTT.

J is TRBJ2-7 and V is TRBV5-1; TRBD2 aligns across 7 bases. The CDR3 is made up of 14 amino acids. The V segment lost 1 base and the J segment 3 bases; nucleotides outside the gene matches: 4. Germline CDR1 reads SGHRS; CDR2 reads YFSETQ. CDR3 nucleotides: TGCGCCAGCAGCTTGAGTCGGGGGGACTACGAGCAGTACTTC. Translation: CASSLSRGDYEQYF.

A few counts support this clone. The V and J genes are TRBV27 and TRBJ1-2, with TRBD1 identical over 7 bases. CDR3 size: 13 residues. V lost 2 bases, J lost 8 bases, and 5 bases stayed unmatched. CDR1 MNHEY and CDR2 SMNVEV come from the germline V gene (reference sequence). CDR3 in DNA: TGTGCCAGCAGTTTAAGGCAGGGGGGCGGCTACACCTTC. Protein: CASSLRQGGGYTF.

The gene calls are TRBV27 and TRBJ2-7, with D maybe TRBD1 (6 bases). Germline CDR1 MNHEY, CDR2 SMNVEV (reference sequence). The V end was cut by 0 bases, the J end by 5 bases, with 14 bases between. This CDR3 is 15 amino acids long. The CDR3 sequence: CASSLSTGLMDEQYF. For the CDR3, the DNA is TGTGCCAGCAGTTTATCTACAGGGCTTATGGACGAGCAGTACTTC.

This clone was detected a few times. This chain connects TRBV19 to TRBJ1-1; weak D call: TRBD1 (6 bases). The germline CDR1 and CDR2 sequences are LNHDA and SQIVND (reference sequence). Trimming removed 4 bases at V and 4 bases at J, with 16 bases between. This CDR3 has 15 amino acids. CDR3 DNA: TGTGCCAGTAGTACGACAGGATTTGCGACCACTGAAGCTTTCTTT. This gives the protein CASSTTGFATTEAFF.

This clone was picked up a small number of times. Distinct nucleotide sequences in the sample also encode this CDR3. This sequence joins TRBV3-1 (or the pseudogene TRBV3-2) and TRBJ2-7; 12 positions agree with TRBD1. CDR1 and CDR2 (germline): LGHDT, YNNKEL (reference sequence). CDR3 length equals 16 residues. V lost 0 bases and J lost 5; bases outside the gene matches: 5. CDR3 in amino acids: CASSQDPGTGGDEQYF. The CDR3 DNA sequence: TGTGCCAGCAGCCAAGATCCCGGGACAGGGGGCGACGAGCAGTACTTC.

The chain recombines TRBV5-1 with TRBJ2-2; TRBD1 is a possible D gene (6 bases). The CDR3 runs 14 residues. Germline assignment: CDR1 SGHRS and CDR2 YFSETQ. Trimming left V 5 bases short and J 4 bases short, with 12 bases between. This CDR3 reads CASRDVGGTGELFF. The DNA of the CDR3 is TGCGCCAGCAGAGACGTAGGGGGCACCGGGGAGCTGTTTTTT.

A few counts support this clone. The V gene is TRBV7-9, the J gene TRBJ2-3, with TRBD2 matching over 10 bases. Germline CDR1 and CDR2: SEHNR and FQNEAQ (reference sequence). After removal of 5 bases from V and 2 bases from J, the junction contained 7 bases not matched to a gene. CDR3 size: 16 residues. The CDR3 here is CASSAVTSGYTDTQYF. CDR3 in DNA: TGTGCCAGCAGCGCCGTGACTAGCGGGTACACAGATACGCAGTATTTT.

The chain is built from TRBV6-5 and TRBJ2-1, with D uncertain. CDR1 is MNHEY and CDR2 is SVGAGI in the germline V gene. Trimming shortened V by 4 bases and J by 0 bases, and 13 bases separated the two germline ends. This CDR3 has 16 amino acids. CDR3 sequence (DNA): TGTGCCAGCAGTTGGCAGAAACCCGTCTCCTACAATGAGCAGTTCTTC. Translated, it gives CASSWQKPVSYNEQFF.

The chain combines TRBV7-9 with TRBJ2-1; TRBD2 is a possible D gene (7 bases). This CDR3 contains 13 residues. V dropped 10 bases and J dropped 0 bases, with 10 bases sitting between them. Per germline, CDR1 SEHNR and CDR2 FQNEAQ (reference sequence). DNA for the CDR3: TGTGCCACGGGGGGCAGCTCCTACAATGAGCAGTTCTTC. It encodes CATGGSSYNEQFF. The full variable domain, with the rest looked up from reference TRBV7-9 and TRBJ2-1, is DTGVSQNPRHKITKRGQNVTFRCDPISEHNRLYWYRQTLGQGPEFLTYFQNEAQLEKSRLLSDRFSAERPKGSFSTLEIQRTEQGDSAMYLCATGGSSYNEQFFGPGTRLTVL.

The V gene is TRBV7-8, the J gene TRBJ1-2; 10 nucleotides align to TRBD1. The J segment lost 7 bases and the V segment lost 5 bases, leaving 7 bases of the junction unmatched. In germline, CDR1 is SGHVS, CDR2 FQNEAQ. The CDR3 loop spans 14 amino acids. CDR3 loop: CASSPRQGAGGYTF. CDR3 in DNA: TGTGCCAGCAGCCCCCGACAGGGGGCGGGTGGCTACACCTTC.

V is TRBV11-2 and J is TRBJ2-7, with D possibly TRBD1 on 5 matching bases. This CDR3 contains 14 residues. Germline V gene sequence: CDR1 SGHAT, CDR2 FQNNGV. V was shortened by 0 bases and J by 4 bases, with 10 bases between the two germline ends. CDR3 in DNA: TGTGCCAGCAGCTTAGATGGTAAGGGGTACGAGCAGTACTTC. Amino acid sequence: CASSLDGKGYEQYF.

The rearrangement uses TRBV6-5 and TRBJ1-2; weak D call: TRBD1 (5 bases). Trimming took 4 bases from V and 1 from J, leaving 16 bases between them. The CDR3 runs to 16 residues. CDR1 and CDR2 from the germline V gene are MNHEY and SVGAGI. The CDR3 loop reads CASSSLWRDVNYGYTF. CDR3 coding DNA: TGTGCCAGCAGTTCCCTTTGGAGGGACGTTAACTATGGCTACACCTTC.

This chain joins TRBV10-3 and TRBJ1-2, with 7 bases matching TRBD1. Germline loops: CDR1 ENHRY, CDR2 SYGVKD. This CDR3 is built from 14 residues. Losses at the gene ends were 7 bases for V and 6 bases for J; bases not matched to a gene: 11. The CDR3 bases are TGTGCCATCAACCTACAGGGGAGAGGAGATGGCTACACCTTC. This sequence encodes CAINLQGRGDGYTF.

The chain is built from TRBV25-1 and TRBJ1-6, with 9 bases that match TRBD1. V was clipped by 4 bases and J by 11 bases; unmatched bases: 6. Germline V gene lookup returns CDR1 MGHDK and CDR2 SYGVNS. The CDR3 is 14 amino acids. CDR3 DNA sequence: TGTGCCAGCAGTGCTCCGGGACAGGGTCCACCCCTCCACTTT. Its protein is CASSAPGQGPPLHF.

The chain is built from TRBV6-5 and TRBJ1-4, with TRBD1 identical over 11 bases. With V trimmed by 7 bases and J by 8 bases, 3 bases remained unmatched. The CDR3 runs 13 residues. Germline V lookup: CDR1 MNHEY, CDR2 SVGAGI. The CDR3 nucleotides are TGTGCCAGCACTGGACAGGGGGCCGAAAAACTGTTTTTT. As protein: CASTGQGAEKLFF.

This clone was seen a few times. This chain uses TRBV7-9 with TRBJ2-7; D gene uncertain. The CDR3 length is 13 residues. Trimming left V 1 base short and J 1 base short, with 5 bases between. Germline V gives CDR1 SEHNR, CDR2 FQNEAQ (reference sequence). CDR3: CASSLGVSYEQYF. CDR3 sequence (DNA): TGTGCCAGCAGCTTAGGAGTTTCCTACGAGCAGTACTTC.